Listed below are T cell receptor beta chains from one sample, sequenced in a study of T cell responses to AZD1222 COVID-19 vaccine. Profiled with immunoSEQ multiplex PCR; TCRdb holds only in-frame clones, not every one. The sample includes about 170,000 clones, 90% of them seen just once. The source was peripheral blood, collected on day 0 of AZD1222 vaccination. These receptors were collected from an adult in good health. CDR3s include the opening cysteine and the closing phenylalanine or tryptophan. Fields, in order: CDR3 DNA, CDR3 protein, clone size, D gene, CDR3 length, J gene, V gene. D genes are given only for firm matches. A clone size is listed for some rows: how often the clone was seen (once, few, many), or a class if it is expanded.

DNA: TGTGCCAGCAGTGAAAAGGGGGGCGCCGGGACAGGAGATTCACCCCTCCACTTT
CDR3: CASSEKGGAGTGDSPLHF
size: -
D: TRBD1
length: 18
J: TRBJ1-6
V: TRBV6-1

DNA: TGTGCCAGCAGCCTCGACCTCCGGGGGCCTGGCACTGAAGCTTTCTTT
CDR3: CASSLDLRGPGTEAFF
size: once
D: -
length: 16
J: TRBJ1-1
V: TRBV28

DNA: TGTGCCAGCAAGATCAAAGACAGCCCCTACGAGCAGTACTTC
CDR3: CASKIKDSPYEQYF
size: -
D: -
length: 14
J: TRBJ2-7
V: TRBV2

DNA: TGTGCCAGCAGCCGAAATAACCAGGGGGCTGAGGAAGAGACCCAGTACTTC
CDR3: CASSRNNQGAEEETQYF
size: -
D: TRBD1
length: 17
J: TRBJ2-5
V: TRBV3-1/TRBV3-2

DNA: TGTGCCAGTAGCCCCCGGTCGGGTACCATATATTTT
CDR3: CASSPRSGTIYF
size: -
D: -
length: 12
J: TRBJ1-3
V: TRBV19

DNA: TGTGCCAGCAGTTACTCCGGGGGTATGGCCCAGCATTTT
CDR3: CASSYSGGMAQHF
size: -
D: -
length: 13
J: TRBJ1-5
V: TRBV6-6

DNA: TGTGCCATCAGGAGCGACAATCGACCTACCTCCTACGAGCAGTACTTC
CDR3: CAIRSDNRPTSYEQYF
size: -
D: -
length: 16
J: TRBJ2-7
V: TRBV10-3

DNA: TGTGCCAGCGGGACAGGGATTTTTTATGGCTACACCTTC
CDR3: CASGTGIFYGYTF
size: -
D: TRBD1
length: 13
J: TRBJ1-2
V: TRBV28

DNA: TGCGCCAGCAGCTACCTGGGGCAGGGGGGCCAGCCCCAGCATTTT
CDR3: CASSYLGQGGQPQHF
size: once
D: TRBD1
length: 15
J: TRBJ1-5
V: TRBV5-1

DNA: TGTGCCAGCAGCTTTCGGACAGGGGCCCGATATGGCTACACCTTC
CDR3: CASSFRTGARYGYTF
size: few
D: TRBD1
length: 15
J: TRBJ1-2
V: TRBV11-3